The TCR beta chain described here comes from a study of early stage breast cancer tumors. Study at large: Invasive lobular carcinomas made up about 30% of the 12 ER+/PR+/HER2- tumors.

With regard to this clone: Its antigen is unknown.

CDR1 and CDR2 (germline): WNHNN, SYGVQD (reference sequence). The CDR3 spans 14 residues. Trimming stripped 6 bases from V and 4 bases from J, with 15 bases between. Study-level points and caveats: Enriched TCRB sequences shared across patients were mostly commonly generated sequences. Tumors had roughly 2.4-fold higher T cell density and higher clonality than adjacent normal breast tissue.

Method: immunoSEQ multiplex PCR; TCRdb's copy keeps in-frame clones and lacks some. Found here are over 20,000 clones, approximately 67% of them singletons; the top ten hold 9.5% to 10%. Sequencing was carried out using breast tumor tissue. The clonotype was recovered from a person in their sixties or seventies with breast cancer. This chain connects TRBV10-1 to TRBJ2-5; unclear D gene. The CDR3 protein is CASSASGLGETQYF. The CDR3 region has the DNA TGCGCCAGCAGCGCCTCGGGTCTGGGAGAGACCCAGTACTTC.